This T cell receptor beta chain was identified in a study of OX40 agonist ivuxolimab in advanced cancers. Notes on the research overall: Ivuxolimab, which targeted the costimulatory receptor OX40 (CD134), was an agonistic, fully human IgG2 monoclonal antibody. Partial responses occurred in three dose-escalation patients, of whom one had hepatocellular carcinoma and two had cutaneous melanoma. Patients were allowed to have had prior anti-PD-1, anti-PD-L1 or anti-CTLA-4 therapy, and 40% of the dose-escalation patients had previously received checkpoint inhibitors. The paper describes the monotherapy dose-escalation part (N ≈ 52 patients) of the phase I trial of ivuxolimab. A male proportion of nearly 85% and a mean age of 60 years, ranging from roughly 20 to 80, were recorded for the dose-escalation cohort. The point of sequencing TCRbeta in the periphery was to test whether ivuxolimab changed TCR sequence diversity and drove clonal T-cell expansion. Among the approximately 50 dose-escalation patients, 19 had hepatocellular carcinoma, roughly 15 melanoma, 9 renal cell carcinoma and 9 head and neck cancer. Intravenous ivuxolimab was administered to patients every 2 weeks at six dose levels: 0.01, 0.1, 0.3, 1.5, 3 and 10 mg/kg.

The research as a whole found: In the 0.1-3.0 mg/kg groups, partial responders had among the lowest normalized peripheral clonal expansion, particularly in CD8+ T cells. Low levels of normalized T-cell clonal expansion were also seen in some nonresponding patients. The antigen specificity of the clonally expanded peripheral T cells was not determined. At doses from 0.1 to 3.0 mg/kg, clonal expansion was seen in both CD4+ and CD8+ blood T cells between baseline and week 6. After ivuxolimab, more expanded clones were found on average in CD8+ T cells than in CD4+ T cells.

For sequencing of the TCRbeta CDR3 region, genomic DNA was extracted from the sorted cells. TCRbeta CDR3 regions were sequenced using the immunoSEQ Assay. TCRdb retrieved this table from immuneACCESS and kept in-frame rearrangements only. Not all clones are present; in checked studies, unresolved V genes account for under half, and no reason is known for the remainder. This sample has around 30,000 clones in its table, and 82% of those were observed once. The top ten constitute 20% to 25% of the sample. The trial excluded patients who had a history of autoimmune disease or who were on systemic immunosuppression. Peripheral blood for TCR sequencing was collected from all dose cohorts at baseline, on cycle 4 day 1, and on cycle 7 day 1. Samples came from an open-label, multicenter, first-in-human phase I dose-escalation trial of ivuxolimab. Adults with locally advanced or metastatic melanoma, renal cell carcinoma, hepatocellular carcinoma or head and neck squamous cell carcinoma were enrolled in the trial. CD4+ and CD8+ T cells were sorted separately from peripheral blood before TCR sequencing.

This clone has just a few counts. Its antigen is currently not known. Base qualities were left out, and no much larger clone turns up one base away. Source: CD4+ or CD8+ T cells sorted from blood, taken in a trial of the OX40 agonist ivuxolimab. The sequence derives from an adult with an advanced solid tumor such as melanoma, head and neck, liver or kidney cancer.

CDR3 loop: CASSYQLVSTGNTIYF. The DNA sequence reads TGTGCCAGCAGCTACCAACTTGTCTCCACTGGAAACACCATATATTTT. The rearrangement joined TRBV7-8 to TRBJ1-3; no D segment can be confidently identified. V is clipped by 4 bases and J by 2 bases, and the sequence between their germline boundaries is 15 bases long. CDR3 length: 16 amino acids, cysteine to phenylalanine. CDR3 DNA only is kept here, 48 bases in frame from base 1. The germline V gene yields SGHVS for CDR1 and FQNEAQ for CDR2.